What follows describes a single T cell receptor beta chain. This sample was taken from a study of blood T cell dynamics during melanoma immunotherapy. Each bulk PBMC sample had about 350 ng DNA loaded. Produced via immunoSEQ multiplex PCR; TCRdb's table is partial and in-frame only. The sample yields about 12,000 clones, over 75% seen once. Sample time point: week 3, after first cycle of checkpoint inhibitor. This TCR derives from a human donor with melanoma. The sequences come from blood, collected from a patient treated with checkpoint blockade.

The DNA of the CDR3 is TGTGCCAGCAGCTCCCAGCGGGAGTCGAGAAAGACCCAGTACTTC. This translates into CASSSQRESRKTQYF. V is TRBV5-8 and J is TRBJ2-5, with 8 bases that match TRBD2. The V gene's germline CDR1 is SGHTS and CDR2 YDEGEE. With V trimmed by 3 bases and J by 6 bases, 10 bases remained unmatched. The CDR3 has 15 residues.